The clone carrying this TCR beta chain is identified as medium-sized (0.01 to 0.1%) from frequency. The source of the sample is a study of T cell clusters in autoimmune cytopenias. CDR1 is LNHNV, CDR2 YYDKDF, per germline (reference sequence). The length of the CDR3 is 14 residues. TRB was amplified from roughly 0.25 ug of peripheral blood genomic DNA per sample. TRB was amplified by touch-down multiplex PCR, primer pools A and B combined. Using the multiplex PCR reads, TCRdb records one entry per CDR3 protein without DNA. The sample includes around 6,600 distinct CDR3 sequences. These data were likewise used in another study, on T cell repertoires in aging, cancer and after chemotherapy. That publication notes: Clear clonal overlap appeared across healthy donor samples taken over several months to years.

The rearrangement links TRBV15 to TRBJ2-1. The TCR was taken from a human donor in good health. The sample taken for sequencing was peripheral blood. The CDR3 sequence is CATSRDLESPEQFF.